What follows are 17 T cell receptor beta chains derived from one specimen sequenced in a study of T cell changes during pregnancy in multiple sclerosis. Repertoires were generated with immunoSEQ multiplex PCR, while TCRdb's copy carries only in-frame clones and drops some. The sample has 70,000 or so clones, 90% to 95% seen once. The sample in question was CD4+ T cells from peripheral blood mononuclear cells, obtained before pregnancy. Receptors were obtained from a female donor with multiple sclerosis, enrolled in a pregnancy study.

The chain joins TRBV11-2 to TRBJ2-2, with 8 positions matching TRBD2. In germline, CDR1 is SGHAT, CDR2 FQNNGV. This CDR3 region has 18 residues. V lost 2 bases and J lost 5; bases outside the gene matches: 13. CDR3 protein: CASSLRGAAGGDTGELFF. The CDR3 nucleotides are TGTGCCAGCAGCTTAAGGGGCGCGGCGGGAGGAGATACCGGGGAGCTGTTTTTT. The whole variable domain, filled in from reference TRBV11-2 and TRBJ2-2, reads EAGVAQSPRYKIIEKRQSVAFWCNPISGHATLYWYQQILGQGPKLLIQFQNNGVVDDSQLPKDRFSAERLKGVDSTLKIQPAKLEDSAVYLCASSLRGAAGGDTGELFFGEGSRLTVL.

V usage is TRBV9 and J usage is TRBJ1-4, with 10 bases that match TRBD1. CDR1 is SGDLS, CDR2 YYNGEE, per germline. The CDR3 covers 16 residues. J was trimmed by 5 bases and V by 0 bases; bases with no gene match: 4. The chain's CDR3 is CASSVGDRGQNEKLFF. The CDR3 nucleotides read TGTGCCAGCAGCGTAGGGGACAGGGGTCAGAATGAAAAACTGTTTTTT.

The chain employs TRBV7-9 and TRBJ1-2; 8 bases agree with TRBD1. The ends lost 0 bases at V and 8 bases at J; junction bases unmatched: 11. The germline gives CDR1 SEHNR, CDR2 FQNEAQ (reference sequence). This CDR3 has 16 residues. CDR3 sequence reads: CASSLAQSWTGLGYTF. The DNA for the CDR3 is TGTGCCAGCAGCTTAGCGCAATCCTGGACAGGGTTAGGCTACACCTTC.

This chain connects TRBV9 to TRBJ1-1; possible D gene TRBD1, 5 bases. The CDR3 sequence is 14 residues long. Germline-derived CDR1 and CDR2 are SGDLS and YYNGEE. Trimming cost V 1 base and J 7 bases, with 14 bases left between them. The DNA of the CDR3 is TGTGCCAGCAGCGTATGGGCTCAGGGTTATGAAGCTTTCTTT. This sequence encodes CASSVWAQGYEAFF. Drawing the rest from reference TRBV9 and TRBJ1-1, the complete variable domain is DSGVTQTPKHLITATGQRVTLRCSPRSGDLSVYWYQQSLDQGLQFLIQYYNGEERAKGNILERFSAQQFPDLHSELNLSSLELGDSALYFCASSVWAQGYEAFFGQGTRLTVV.

This chain connects TRBV6-1 to TRBJ1-6, with D hard to call. The CDR3 covers 16 residues. V lost 4 bases and J lost 0, with 10 bases in between. CDR1 is MNHNS and CDR2 is SASEGT in the germline V gene. The CDR3: CASSVQASSYNSPLHF. CDR3 nucleotide sequence: TGTGCCAGCAGTGTTCAAGCTAGCTCCTATAATTCACCCCTCCACTTT.

V gene TRBV19 combines with J gene TRBJ1-5, with 11 nucleotides matching TRBD1. Trimming removed 4 bases from V and 6 bases from J; junction bases left unmatched: 11. There are 17 residues in the CDR3. Germline loops: CDR1 LNHDA, CDR2 SQIVND (reference sequence). CDR3 in amino acids: CASSRRTRDRGTQPQHF. DNA for the CDR3: TGTGCCAGTAGTAGAAGGACCCGGGACAGGGGGACTCAGCCCCAGCATTTT.

J is TRBJ1-5 and V is TRBV18; D unresolved. The length of the CDR3 is 15 residues. V was pared by 2 bases and J by 0 bases, with 8 bases between. Per the germline V gene, CDR1 is KGHSH and CDR2 is LQKENI. This chain's CDR3 is CASSPDLISNQPQHF. Written as DNA, the CDR3 is TGTGCCAGCTCACCAGATCTAATTAGCAATCAGCCCCAGCATTTT.

The chain is built from TRBV2 and TRBJ2-7, with 10 bases fitting TRBD1. Trimming took 6 bases from V and 5 from J; bases not matched to a gene: 7. The CDR3 runs to 14 residues. Germline assignment: CDR1 SNHLY and CDR2 FYNNEI. Written as DNA, the CDR3 is TGTGCCAGCAGGACCGGGACAGGGGTGGACGAGCAGTACTTC. The encoded protein is CASRTGTGVDEQYF.

The chain combines TRBV25-1 with TRBJ2-7; 14 bases align to TRBD2. Germline loops: CDR1 MGHDK, CDR2 SYGVNS. The CDR3 is 15 amino acids. V dropped 5 bases and J dropped 7; count of bases not matched to a gene: 7. CDR3 amino acids: CASSKGGLAGVEQYF. CDR3 sequence (DNA): TGTGCCAGCAGTAAAGGGGGACTAGCGGGAGTGGAGCAGTACTTC.

The CDR3 sequence is CASSPGTARGEQYF. CDR3 nucleotides: TGTGCCAGCTCACCCGGAACTGCTAGGGGGGAGCAGTACTTC. V and J are TRBV18 and TRBJ2-7; D may be TRBD1 (6 bases). Trimming stripped 3 bases from V and 7 bases from J, with 16 bases between. The CDR3 length is 14 residues. CDR1 and CDR2 (germline): KGHSH, LQKENI.

The rearrangement joins TRBV28 to TRBJ2-7, with D maybe TRBD1 (6 bases). Germline V lookup: CDR1 MDHEN, CDR2 SYDVKM. This CDR3 is built from 16 residues. V was clipped by 4 bases and J by 7 bases, with 23 bases between them. DNA for the CDR3: TGTGCCAGCAGTTCCGGAGGTCAGGGGTCCAGGGATGAGCAGTACTTC. Translation gives CASSSGGQGSRDEQYF.

The genes are TRBV15 and TRBJ1-1; 11 bases fit TRBD1. The length of the CDR3 is 13 residues. CDR1 and CDR2 (germline): LNHNV, YYDKDF (reference sequence). V dropped 5 bases and J dropped 4; count of bases not matched to a gene: 0. The CDR3 is CATSGTGGTEAFF. CDR3 DNA: TGTGCCACCAGCGGGACAGGGGGCACTGAAGCTTTCTTT.

The chain recombines TRBV6-1 with TRBJ2-1, with 7 bases that match TRBD1. This CDR3 is built from 15 residues. CDR1 MNHNS and CDR2 SASEGT come from the germline V gene. Germline trimming cut 4 bases from V and 8 bases from J; bases unmatched to any gene: 11. CDR3 coding DNA: TGTGCCAGCAGTGGGCCGGAACAGGGGCTTCATGAGCAGTTCTTC. It encodes CASSGPEQGLHEQFF.

V gene TRBV15 combines with J gene TRBJ2-1, with a weak D call TRBD1 (5 bases). V gave up 0 bases and J gave up 7 bases, with 13 bases separating them. This CDR3 spans 15 amino acids. CDR1 is LNHNV and CDR2 is YYDKDF in the germline V gene (reference sequence). CDR3 amino acids: CATSRDTFRGNEQFF. The DNA of the CDR3 is TGTGCCACCAGCAGAGATACTTTTAGGGGTAATGAGCAGTTCTTC. The entire variable domain, with the rest obtained from reference TRBV15 and TRBJ2-1, is as follows: DAMVIQNPRYQVTQFGKPVTLSCSQTLNHNVMYWYQQKSSQAPKLLFHYYDKDFNNEADTPDNFQSRRPNTSFCFLDIRSPGLGDTAMYLCATSRDTFRGNEQFFGPGTRLTVL.

V is TRBV18 and J is TRBJ2-7; 10 nucleotides line up with TRBD1. CDR1 and CDR2 from the germline V gene are KGHSH and LQKENI. The CDR3 is made up of 16 amino acids. The V gene end was trimmed by 8 bases and the J gene end by 5 bases; junction bases not matched to a gene: 15. CDR3 sequence: CASAIMTGGSLHEQYF. DNA of the CDR3: TGTGCCAGCGCAATTATGACAGGGGGCTCTCTACACGAGCAGTACTTC.

This clone was counted once. CDR3 nucleotide sequence: TGTGCCAGCAGCCCTTCTGGGACAGGGGAACATTCACCCCTCCACTTT. It specifies CASSPSGTGEHSPLHF. The rearrangement joins TRBV7-9 to TRBJ1-6, with 10 bases that match TRBD1. From germline, CDR1 is SEHNR and CDR2 FQNEAQ (reference sequence). This CDR3 contains 16 residues. V lost 5 bases to trimming and J lost 8 bases; unmatched junction nucleotides: 9.

V is TRBV11-2 and J is TRBJ1-5; D remains unclear. V was shortened by 2 bases and J by 4 bases, with 6 bases between the two germline ends. The germline V gene has CDR1 SGHAT and CDR2 FQNNGV. The CDR3 is 13 residues long. The CDR3 here is CASSLSRNQPQHF. In DNA form, the CDR3 reads TGTGCCAGCAGCTTATCTAGAAATCAGCCCCAGCATTTT.